Shown below are 26 T cell receptor beta chains from a single sample sequenced in a study of shared T cell receptors in the human thymus. Sequencing was performed with immunoSEQ multiplex PCR; in TCRdb, only in-frame clones are kept and a portion is missing. This repertoire shows just under 550,000 clones, approximately 80% found once; its top ten account for more than 0.01%. These data were likewise used in another study, on human thymus T cells.

The sample consisted of thymocytes. The receptors come from a boy under two years old with a congenital heart defect.

This clone was seen a single time. CDR3 bases: TGCGCCAGCAGCCAAGATAGAGAGGACAGACATTACGAGCAGTACTTC. Protein sequence: CASSQDREDRHYEQYF. The rearrangement joins TRBV4-1 to TRBJ2-7, with D possibly being TRBD1 (6 bases). Germline CDR1 is MGHRA and CDR2 is YSYEKL. This CDR3 is 16 amino acids long. The ends were cut back, 0 bases at V and 4 bases at J, with 16 bases in the middle.

The V call is TRBV5-4, the J call TRBJ1-1; D ambiguous. Trimming pared 2 bases from V and 5 bases from J, leaving 13 bases between. CDR3 length equals 14 residues. Per the germline V gene, CDR1 is SGHNT and CDR2 is YYREEE (reference sequence). The CDR3 nucleotides are TGTGCCAGCAGCTTTACTCGCGGAATGACTGAAGCTTTCTTT. Translated, it gives CASSFTRGMTEAFF.

This clone occurred a few times. This chain connects TRBV5-5 to TRBJ2-1; TRBD2 aligns across 10 bases. CDR1 is SGHKS and CDR2 is YYEKEE in the germline V gene (reference sequence). V gave up 0 bases and J gave up 2 bases; unmatched junction bases: 8. The CDR3 covers 18 residues. The CDR3 nucleotides are TGTGCCAGCAGCTTGGCTAGCGGGGGACGGACTCCCTACAATGAGCAGTTCTTC. Translation gives CASSLASGGRTPYNEQFF.

In its sample, this clone was seen once. This chain joins TRBV5-6 and TRBJ1-2; 7 bases line up with TRBD1. Unmatched junction bases numbered 17, after V lost 4 bases and J lost 5 bases. CDR3 size: 17 residues. Germline V lookup: CDR1 SGHDT, CDR2 YYEEEE. CDR3 in amino acids: CASSNLLGTANGYGYTF. The CDR3 DNA follows: TGTGCCAGCAGCAACCTTCTAGGGACAGCCAACGGGTATGGCTACACCTTC.

The rearrangement uses TRBV29-1 and TRBJ2-1; no reliable D call. Trimming stripped 3 bases from V and 2 bases from J, with 14 bases between. The germline CDR1 and CDR2 sequences are SQVTM and ANQGSEA. The length of the CDR3 is 15 residues. The DNA for the CDR3 is TGCAGCGTTGATCTGCGCAGGTCAGCCTACAATGAGCAGTTCTTC. This encodes CSVDLRRSAYNEQFF.

This clone was seen a few times. This rearrangement joins TRBV5-1 to TRBJ2-7, with D perhaps matching TRBD2 (7 bases). V gave up 3 bases and J gave up 1 base, with 17 bases separating them. The CDR3 covers 16 residues. Looked up from germline, CDR1 is SGHRS and CDR2 is YFSETQ. The CDR3 sequence: CASSSKGGGGSYEQYF. The CDR3, as DNA: TGCGCCAGCAGCTCAAAGGGGGGAGGGGGATCCTACGAGCAGTACTTC.

The chain recombines TRBV5-4 with TRBJ2-1; 16 bases line up with TRBD2. V lost 9 bases to trimming and J lost 7 bases; unmatched junction nucleotides: 4. Germline CDR1 reads SGHNT; CDR2 reads YYREEE (reference sequence). The CDR3 loop spans 14 amino acids. The CDR3 region is CATPGLAGGNEQFF. CDR3 sequence (DNA): TGTGCCACCCCGGGACTAGCGGGAGGGAATGAGCAGTTCTTC.

J is TRBJ1-1 and V is TRBV27; a weak D match, TRBD1 (6 bases). CDR1 and CDR2 (germline): MNHEY, SMNVEV (reference sequence). V was trimmed by 5 bases and J by 4 bases, leaving 23 bases between them. This CDR3 spans 17 amino acids. CDR3 sequence reads: CASSPYPGCRGGTEAFF. The CDR3 DNA is TGTGCCAGCAGTCCCTACCCCGGTTGTAGGGGGGGCACTGAAGCTTTCTTT.

The chain couples TRBV2 to TRBJ2-7; possible D gene TRBD1, 6 bases. The germline V and J ends were trimmed by 7 bases and 7 bases, with 20 bases remaining between them. Per the germline V gene, CDR1 is SNHLY and CDR2 is FYNNEI. The CDR3 covers 14 residues. The DNA of the CDR3 is TGTGCCAGCACAGGGGATCATTCTACGGGAGAGCAGTACTTC. This sequence encodes CASTGDHSTGEQYF.

The V call is TRBV6-5, the J call TRBJ1-2; the match to TRBD1 covers 8 bases. There are 15 residues in the CDR3. Germline V gives CDR1 MNHEY, CDR2 SVGAGI. The V segment lost 5 bases and the J segment 4 bases; nucleotides outside the gene matches: 9. The CDR3 reads CASSPPVTGGYGYTF. CDR3 sequence (DNA): TGTGCCAGCAGTCCCCCTGTTACAGGGGGCTATGGCTACACCTTC.

The CDR3 reads CASSPWDREETQYF. CDR3 DNA sequence: TGTGCCAGCAGTCCCTGGGACAGGGAAGAGACCCAGTACTTC. The J gene is TRBJ2-5, the V gene TRBV28; 9 bases align to TRBD1. Trimming at V came to 5 bases and at J to 3 bases, leaving 4 bases not matched to a gene. The CDR3 is 14 amino acids. Germline CDR1 reads MDHEN; CDR2 reads SYDVKM.

The genes are TRBV29-1 and TRBJ1-2; D remains ambiguous. V shed 7 bases and J shed 6 bases, with 18 bases lying between them. Germline loops: CDR1 SQVTM, CDR2 ANQGSEA. This CDR3 region has 13 residues. The CDR3 sequence: CSGPGVERDGYTF. The CDR3, as DNA: TGCAGCGGGCCCGGGGTCGAGAGGGATGGCTACACCTTC.

This clone was detected a few times. The chain couples TRBV25-1 to TRBJ2-7; D is perhaps TRBD2 (5 bases). This CDR3 is built from 16 residues. Trimming took 1 base from V and 2 from J, leaving 15 bases between them. Germline V gene data show CDR1 as MGHDK and CDR2 as SYGVNS. CDR3 nucleotides: TGTGCCAGCAGTGAATTATCGGGATTCGACCCCTACGAGCAGTACTTC. Its translation is CASSELSGFDPYEQYF.

This clone has just one count. This chain uses TRBV5-1 with TRBJ2-1; 8 bases map to TRBD2. V gave up 2 bases and J gave up 5 bases; unmatched junction bases: 9. The CDR3 sequence is 16 residues long. Germline-derived CDR1 and CDR2 are SGHRS and YFSETQ. The CDR3 spells CASSFRGREADNEQFF. CDR3 nucleotides: TGCGCCAGCAGCTTTAGAGGGCGGGAGGCGGACAATGAGCAGTTCTTC.

This chain joins TRBV19 and TRBJ2-1; 12 bases align to TRBD2. Germline lookup yields CDR1 LNHDA and CDR2 SQIVND (reference sequence). This CDR3 spans 20 amino acids. V was clipped by 5 bases and J by 3 bases; unmatched bases: 17. The CDR3 spells CASSYLFLPLAGGDYNEQFF. In nucleotides, the CDR3 is TGTGCCAGTAGTTATCTGTTTCTGCCCCTAGCGGGAGGGGACTACAATGAGCAGTTCTTC.

This CDR3 is CASSEGVAGGVYNEQFF. Here the CDR3 DNA reads TGTGCCAGCAGTGAAGGGGTAGCGGGAGGGGTTTACAATGAGCAGTTCTTC. The chain combines TRBV2 with TRBJ2-1; 11 bases agree with TRBD2. J lost 4 bases, V lost 1 base, and 6 bases had no gene match. Germline CDR1 SNHLY, CDR2 FYNNEI. The CDR3 runs to 17 residues.

The chain is built from TRBV27 and TRBJ1-4, with D perhaps matching TRBD1 (5 bases). This CDR3 comprises 16 residues. CDR1 and CDR2 from the germline V gene are MNHEY and SMNVEV (reference sequence). The V and J ends lost 7 bases and 6 bases respectively, with 21 bases between them. The CDR3 spells CASTPYGGERYEKLFF. The CDR3 DNA reads TGTGCCAGCACTCCTTATGGGGGGGAGCGCTATGAAAAACTGTTTTTT.

This chain joins TRBV30 and TRBJ2-7; TRBD2 agrees at 11 bases. Germline V gene sequence: CDR1 GTSNPN, CDR2 SVGIG (reference sequence). With 1 base clipped from V and 4 bases from J, the junction kept 15 bases outside the gene matches. This CDR3 is 18 amino acids long. The CDR3: CAWSEGLAGVVFRYEQYF. In nucleotides, the CDR3 is TGTGCCTGGAGTGAAGGACTAGCGGGTGTGGTATTTAGGTACGAGCAGTACTTC.

A single count supports this clone. CDR3 coding DNA: TGTGCCAGCAGTTTTGGTCTATACAGGGGGCGGGAGCAGTACTTC. Amino acids: CASSFGLYRGREQYF. The J gene is TRBJ2-7, the V gene TRBV28, with 9 bases matching TRBD1. The CDR3 loop spans 15 amino acids. In germline, CDR1 is MDHEN, CDR2 SYDVKM. The J segment lost 7 bases and the V segment lost 3 bases, leaving 10 bases of the junction unmatched.

The CDR3, as DNA: TGTGCCACCAGCAGAGTCAACGGTCAAGAGACCCAGTACTTC. Translating gives CATSRVNGQETQYF. This chain links TRBV15 with TRBJ2-5; no firm D call. This CDR3 is built from 14 residues. V gave up 1 base and J gave up 2 bases, with 8 bases separating them. CDR1 is LNHNV, CDR2 YYDKDF, per germline (reference sequence).

The count of this clone is one. This sequence joins TRBV2 and TRBJ1-1; 9 bases fit TRBD1. Trimming took 10 bases from V and 1 from J; bases not matched to a gene: 16. CDR3 length: 17 amino acids. CDR1 and CDR2 from the germline V gene are SNHLY and FYNNEI. CDR3 DNA sequence: TGTGCCACCCAGGATCCGGGACAGGGAGATGAGAACACTGAAGCTTTCTTT. This sequence encodes CATQDPGQGDENTEAFF.

The count of this clone is one. The V call is TRBV4-2, the J call TRBJ2-3; 9 nucleotides match TRBD2. The J segment lost 2 bases and the V segment lost 4 bases, leaving 7 bases of the junction unmatched. This CDR3 contains 16 residues. Germline V gives CDR1 LGHNA, CDR2 YNFKEQ. CDR3 DNA sequence: TGTGCCAGCAGCCTGAGCAGCGGGAGGAACACAGATACGCAGTATTTT. This encodes CASSLSSGRNTDTQYF.

V usage is TRBV4-1 and J usage is TRBJ2-3; 8 bases line up with TRBD2. V lost 4 bases to trimming and J lost 0 bases; unmatched junction nucleotides: 9. Germline CDR1 MGHRA, CDR2 YSYEKL. The CDR3 spans 17 residues. CDR3 loop: CASSPPGAGESTDTQYF. DNA for the CDR3: TGCGCCAGCAGCCCCCCAGGAGCGGGAGAAAGCACAGATACGCAGTATTTT.

The gene calls are TRBV5-6 and TRBJ2-7; 9 bases map to TRBD1. Looked up from germline, CDR1 is SGHDT and CDR2 is YYEEEE. The CDR3 covers 17 residues. Losses at the gene ends were 1 base for V and 9 bases for J; bases not matched to a gene: 17. This CDR3 reads CASSLCRRTGEKGGQYF. CDR3 nucleotides: TGTGCCAGCAGCTTGTGTCGGCGGACAGGGGAGAAGGGGGGGCAGTACTTC.

This sequence joins TRBV20-1 and TRBJ2-1; D may be TRBD2 (5 bases). Germline V gene lookup returns CDR1 DFQATT and CDR2 SNEGSKA (reference sequence). This CDR3 is 11 amino acids long. V dropped 3 bases and J dropped 6 bases, with 6 bases sitting between them. The CDR3 region is CSARAGNEQFF. CDR3 nucleotide sequence: TGCAGTGCTAGGGCGGGCAATGAGCAGTTCTTC.

CDR3 DNA: TGTGCCGGTGGGGAGGGGGGTGAAAAACTGTTTTTT. It yields the protein CAGGEGGEKLFF. The rearrangement uses TRBV30 and TRBJ1-4, with D perhaps TRBD1 (6 bases). The germline CDR1 and CDR2 sequences are GTSNPN and SVGIG (reference sequence). V lost 8 bases and J 7 bases, leaving 14 bases between the germline ends. CDR3 size: 12 residues.